Presented here are 30 T cell receptor beta chains from one specimen sequenced in a study of vaccination and CD4 T cells after COVID-19. Cultured CD4+ T cell DNA was sequenced using the Oncomine TCR Beta short-read assay. MiXCR, applied by TCRdb to the PCR reads, yields one record per CDR3 protein. The data hold approximately 7,600 distinct CDR3 sequences, with 50% observed a single time. These TCRs' antigens remain unknown. The sample's treatment: approximately 9-day PBMC culture with coronavirus spike peptide pools or control peptides (ViraFEST assay). The unexposed donor's CD4+ T cells were collected before the COVID-19 pandemic (2011-2018). Source material: CD4+ T cells from blood, cultured in vitro. All receptors derive from a human donor in good health.

This clonotype has a single count. The chain joins TRBV7-8 to TRBJ1-6; no clear D gene. The V gene's germline CDR1 is SGHVS and CDR2 FQNEAQ. The CDR3 covers 15 residues. V was clipped by 0 bases and J by 7 bases, with 10 bases between them. As DNA, the CDR3 is TGTGCCAGCAGCTTAGCGCGGCCCCAAAATTCACCCCTCCACTTT. It encodes CASSLARPQNSPLHF.

This chain links TRBV29-1 with TRBJ1-2; no definite D call. V was cut by 3 bases and J by 5 bases, with 13 bases left in between. The CDR3 length is 13 residues. Germline loops: CDR1 SQVTM, CDR2 ANQGSEA. In nucleotides, the CDR3 is TGCAGCGTTGAGCGGAGTAGGCAGTATGGCTACACCTTC. The encoded protein is CSVERSRQYGYTF.

This chain links TRBV6-5 with TRBJ1-2; TRBD1 aligns across 8 bases. The CDR3 has 13 residues. V shed 4 bases, J shed 4 bases, and the junction held 2 bases outside the gene matches. Germline-derived CDR1 and CDR2 are MNHEY and SVGAGI. The DNA for the CDR3 is TGTGCCAGCAGTTCGACAGGGGTCTATGGCTACACCTTC. Protein: CASSSTGVYGYTF.

The chain couples TRBV11-2 to TRBJ1-2; perhaps TRBD1 as D (5 bases). V gave up 2 bases and J gave up 4 bases, with 20 bases separating them. This CDR3 comprises 17 residues. The germline V gene has CDR1 SGHAT and CDR2 FQNNGV. The CDR3 DNA follows: TGTGCCAGCAGCTTAAATCCCGCTCGGACACGCTCCTATGGCTACACCTTC. Its protein is CASSLNPARTRSYGYTF. The entire variable domain, with the rest obtained from reference TRBV11-2 and TRBJ1-2, is as follows: EAGVAQSPRYKIIEKRQSVAFWCNPISGHATLYWYQQILGQGPKLLIQFQNNGVVDDSQLPKDRFSAERLKGVDSTLKIQPAKLEDSAVYLCASSLNPARTRSYGYTFGSGTRLTVV.

The rearrangement joins TRBV20-1 to TRBJ1-1; D possibly corresponds to TRBD1 (6 bases). V lost 1 base and J 4 bases, leaving 22 bases between the germline ends. Looked up from germline, CDR1 is DFQATT and CDR2 is SNEGSKA (reference sequence). This CDR3 comprises 17 residues. Here the CDR3 reads CSARVQGSLITFTEAFF. The CDR3 DNA sequence: TGCAGTGCTAGAGTCCAGGGGAGCCTGATCACATTCACTGAAGCTTTCTTT.

The J gene is TRBJ2-3, the V gene TRBV19; TRBD2 matches at 13 bases. The CDR3 sequence is 16 residues long. Germline V lookup: CDR1 LNHDA, CDR2 SQIVND (reference sequence). V shed 7 bases and J 4 bases; nucleotides not matched to a gene: 8. CDR3 amino acids: CASTLLAGGPSDTQYF. The CDR3 DNA follows: TGTGCCAGTACCCTACTAGCGGGGGGGCCATCAGATACGCAGTATTTT.

This rearrangement joins TRBV7-9 to TRBJ2-1; a weak D match, TRBD2 (5 bases). Trimming shortened V by 0 bases and J by 0 bases, and 18 bases separated the two germline ends. CDR3 size: 19 residues. CDR1 is SEHNR and CDR2 is FQNEAQ in the germline V gene (reference sequence). The CDR3 nucleotides are TGTGCCAGCAGCTTAGCCCGGGATTCGGTGAGAAGCTCCTACAATGAGCAGTTCTTC. Translated, it gives CASSLARDSVRSSYNEQFF.

V is TRBV20-1 and J is TRBJ2-6; 13 bases map to TRBD2. Losses at the gene ends were 1 base for V and 4 bases for J; bases not matched to a gene: 7. Germline CDR1 and CDR2: DFQATT and SNEGSKA (reference sequence). The CDR3 consists of 18 residues. CDR3 sequence reads: CSARGTSGRLGGANVLTF. The CDR3 region has the DNA TGCAGTGCTAGAGGGACTAGCGGGAGACTAGGAGGGGCCAACGTCCTGACTTTC.

This clonotype was found a few times. The chain employs TRBV24-1 and TRBJ1-1; a weak D match, TRBD1 (5 bases). This CDR3 contains 14 residues. Germline loops: CDR1 KGHDR, CDR2 SFDVKD. V gave up 8 bases and J gave up 0 bases, with 12 bases separating them. In nucleotides, the CDR3 is TGTGCCACCAAAGGAGGGGTCATGAACACTGAAGCTTTCTTT. Protein product: CATKGGVMNTEAFF.

This chain links TRBV29-1 with TRBJ2-7, with TRBD1 matching over 9 bases. The CDR3 is 13 amino acids. Germline lookup yields CDR1 SQVTM and CDR2 ANQGSEA. Trimming cost V 6 bases and J 4 bases; bases outside gene matches: 7. The CDR3 nucleotides read TGCAGCGTCTATTCAGGGACAGGGTACGAGCAGTACTTC. It translates to CSVYSGTGYEQYF.

This chain uses TRBV6-5 with TRBJ1-1; a possible D gene is TRBD1 (5 bases). This CDR3 has 15 residues. V was pared by 2 bases and J by 5 bases, with 15 bases between. Germline V gene data show CDR1 as MNHEY and CDR2 as SVGAGI. CDR3 DNA: TGTGCCAGCAGTTACAGCAGGGTGGGTGGGACTGAAGCTTTCTTT. Translation: CASSYSRVGGTEAFF.

Only a few counts were recorded for this clonotype. The V and J genes are TRBV6-1 and TRBJ2-5; the D gene is possibly TRBD2 (6 bases). CDR1 and CDR2 from the germline V gene are MNHNS and SASEGT. Trimming removed 5 bases at V and 4 bases at J, with 14 bases between. The CDR3 has 14 residues. The CDR3: CASSLTSGVETQYF. As DNA, the CDR3 is TGTGCCAGCAGTCTGACTAGTGGCGTAGAGACCCAGTACTTC.

V usage is TRBV6-1 and J usage is TRBJ1-6; tentative D call: TRBD1 (5 bases). The V gene lost 7 bases and the J gene lost 5 bases, with 12 bases spanning the gap. Per germline, CDR1 MNHNS and CDR2 SASEGT. The CDR3 is made up of 14 amino acids. The CDR3 spells CASKSGTDNSPLHF. In DNA form, the CDR3 reads TGTGCCAGCAAGTCAGGGACGGATAATTCACCCCTCCACTTT.

In this sample, this clonotype turned up a few times. The chain links TRBV11-2 to TRBJ1-6, with D perhaps TRBD1 (6 bases). Germline V gene data show CDR1 as SGHAT and CDR2 as FQNNGV. The germline V and J ends were trimmed by 1 base and 0 bases, with 19 bases remaining between them. The CDR3 runs 20 residues. The CDR3 coding sequence is TGTGCCAGCAGCTTAGGGCGTAGGGGGACCCCAAGCTCCTATAATTCACCCCTCCACTTT. Its protein is CASSLGRRGTPSSYNSPLHF. The full variable domain, with the rest looked up from reference TRBV11-2 and TRBJ1-6, is EAGVAQSPRYKIIEKRQSVAFWCNPISGHATLYWYQQILGQGPKLLIQFQNNGVVDDSQLPKDRFSAERLKGVDSTLKIQPAKLEDSAVYLCASSLGRRGTPSSYNSPLHFGNGTRLTVT.

The gene calls are TRBV19 and TRBJ2-4; D is tentatively TRBD1 or TRBD2 (5 bases each). CDR1 LNHDA and CDR2 SQIVND come from the germline V gene (reference sequence). The CDR3 spans 15 residues. Between the trimmed V and J ends, which lost 5 bases and 0 bases, there was a span of 11 bases. Written as DNA, the CDR3 is TGTGCCAGTAGTGCTAGGGACCTAGCCAAAAACATTCAGTACTTC. The encoded protein is CASSARDLAKNIQYF.

The V call is TRBV25-1, the J call TRBJ1-4; D uncertain. From germline, CDR1 is MGHDK and CDR2 SYGVNS. The CDR3 is 15 residues long. Trimming took off 3 bases at V and 12 bases at J, with 20 bases between the two ends. The DNA for the CDR3 is TGTGCCAGCAGTGAGGCAGGAGCCCTGGGTGGGGAACTGTTTTTT. Translation: CASSEAGALGGELFF. The full variable domain, completed using reference TRBV25-1 and TRBJ1-4, is EADIYQTPRYLVIGTGKKITLECSQTMGHDKMYWYQQDPGMELHLIHYSYGVNSTEKGDLSSESTVSRIRTEHFPLTLESARPSHTSQYLCASSEAGALGGELFFGSGTQLSVL.

This clonotype was seen more than once but under ten times. This chain connects TRBV6-1 to TRBJ1-3, with 9 bases that match TRBD1. The junction had 5 bases not matched to a gene; V was cut back by 6 bases and J by 2 bases. This CDR3 has 15 amino acids. Germline CDR1 and CDR2: MNHNS and SASEGT. The CDR3 spells CASRRTGGTGNTIYF. The CDR3 DNA reads as TGTGCCAGCAGACGTACAGGGGGCACTGGAAACACCATATATTTT.

The rearrangement uses TRBV6-1 and TRBJ1-6, with a tentative D call TRBD1 (6 bases). Deletions cut 5 bases from V and 11 bases from J, with 19 bases between. Germline CDR1 MNHNS, CDR2 SASEGT. This CDR3 is 15 amino acids long. The CDR3 bases are TGTGCCAGCAGTCGGACAGTCGGTCAAAGGGCACCCCTCCACTTT. Amino acid sequence: CASSRTVGQRAPLHF.

Comments on this clonotype: Relative to the germline gene, one junction end is altered; a read error may explain this. The chain joins TRBV6-2 or TRBV6-3 to TRBJ1-5; D not certain. The CDR3 consists of 16 residues. CDR1 MNHEY and CDR2 SVGEGT come from the germline V gene. The CDR3 region is CASSYGTDRSNRPQHF. In DNA form, the CDR3 reads TGTGCCAGCAGTTACGGTACAGATAGAAGCAATCGGCCCCAGCATTTT.

The V call is TRBV7-9, the J call TRBJ1-2; no reliable D call. V was cut by 5 bases and J by 0 bases, with 16 bases left in between. The germline CDR1 and CDR2 sequences are SEHNR and FQNEAQ (reference sequence). The CDR3 totals 16 residues. The CDR3 loop is CASSPVGRTSNYGYTF. The CDR3 coding sequence is TGTGCCAGCAGCCCCGTTGGACGGACTTCTAACTATGGCTACACCTTC.

This clonotype occurred a few times. This sequence joins TRBV6-1 and TRBJ2-3; D gene uncertain. The CDR3 is 13 amino acids. Germline V gene lookup returns CDR1 MNHNS and CDR2 SASEGT. Trimming took off 10 bases at V and 6 bases at J, with 17 bases between the two ends. The CDR3 protein is CATFQRVGDTQYF. The CDR3 coding sequence is TGTGCCACCTTTCAGCGCGTCGGGGATACGCAGTATTTT.

This chain links TRBV19 with TRBJ2-1; no clear D gene. In germline, CDR1 is LNHDA, CDR2 SQIVND (reference sequence). V dropped 1 base and J dropped 2 bases, with 9 bases sitting between them. The CDR3 consists of 15 residues. For the CDR3, the DNA is TGTGCCAGTAGTATAGCGGCTACTACCTACAATGAGCAGTTCTTC. Translating it yields CASSIAATTYNEQFF.

This clonotype was counted between two and nine times. V usage is TRBV7-9 and J usage is TRBJ1-3; 9 bases fit TRBD1. The V and J ends lost 5 bases and 0 bases, in that order; junction bases with no gene match: 8. The CDR3 sequence is 17 residues long. Germline V lookup: CDR1 SEHNR, CDR2 FQNEAQ (reference sequence). The CDR3 DNA follows: TGTGCCAGCAGCGCCCGGGACAGGGAGAGCTCTGGAAACACCATATATTTT. Residues: CASSARDRESSGNTIYF.

The chain has TRBV19 and TRBJ2-1, with D possibly being TRBD1 (6 bases). Germline V lookup: CDR1 LNHDA, CDR2 SQIVND (reference sequence). Trimming removed 4 bases from V and 0 bases from J, with 13 bases in between. The CDR3 contains 16 residues. DNA for the CDR3: TGTGCCAGTAGTAGATCACAGGGCGGCTCCTACAATGAGCAGTTCTTC. It yields the protein CASSRSQGGSYNEQFF. The whole variable domain, filled in from reference TRBV19 and TRBJ2-1, reads DGGITQSPKYLFRKEGQNVTLSCEQNLNHDAMYWYRQDPGQGLRLIYYSQIVNDFQKGDIAEGYSVSREKKESFPLTVTSAQKNPTAFYLCASSRSQGGSYNEQFFGPGTRLTVL.

This clonotype was detected a few times. This chain joins TRBV20-1 and TRBJ2-7; weak D call: TRBD1 (6 bases). V lost 3 bases to trimming and J lost 0 bases, with 9 bases between them. The CDR3 extends over 13 amino acids. Germline-derived CDR1 and CDR2 are DFQATT and SNEGSKA (reference sequence). The CDR3 sequence is CSASGQNSYEQYF. As DNA, the CDR3 is TGCAGTGCTAGTGGACAGAACTCCTACGAGCAGTACTTC.

This clonotype has just a few counts. The V call is TRBV6-1, the J call TRBJ2-5, with D possibly matching TRBD2 (6 bases). This CDR3 is built from 14 residues. V was shortened by 6 bases and J by 3 bases, with 14 bases between the two germline ends. The germline CDR1 and CDR2 sequences are MNHNS and SASEGT. The chain's CDR3 is CASRRVADKETQYF. CDR3 sequence (DNA): TGTGCCAGCAGGCGGGTAGCGGACAAAGAGACCCAGTACTTC.

The genes are TRBV11-2 and TRBJ1-1; no firm D call. The length of the CDR3 is 13 residues. Germline V gene sequence: CDR1 SGHAT, CDR2 FQNNGV. The V gene lost 3 bases and the J gene lost 11 bases, with 16 bases spanning the gap. CDR3 in DNA: TGTGCCAGCAGCTTGCCCATCTTTTCCGGGGCTTTCTTT. This translates into CASSLPIFSGAFF.

CDR3 amino acids: CASSDNGGTEAFF. CDR3 bases: TGCGCCAGCAGTGATAACGGGGGCACTGAAGCTTTCTTT. The chain recombines TRBV10-1 with TRBJ1-1, with D possibly TRBD1 on 5 matching bases. Trimming took 3 bases from V and 4 from J, leaving 9 bases between them. The germline gives CDR1 WNHNN, CDR2 SYGVQD (reference sequence). CDR3 length: 13 amino acids.

V and J are TRBV28 and TRBJ1-2; the D is unclear. The CDR3 sequence is 14 residues long. Trimming stripped 2 bases from V and 4 bases from J, with 11 bases between. CDR1 is MDHEN, CDR2 SYDVKM, per germline. CDR3 nucleotide sequence: TGTGCCAGCAGTTTAGAATACAGTATCTATGGCTACACCTTC. Translation: CASSLEYSIYGYTF.

V gene TRBV5-8 combines with J gene TRBJ1-1, with 8 positions matching TRBD1. Germline CDR1 reads SGHTS; CDR2 reads YDEGEE. J gave up 1 base and V 4 bases, and 12 bases lay outside the gene matches. This CDR3 contains 17 residues. CDR3 sequence reads: CASSRRTGQIRNTEAFF. In DNA, the CDR3 is TGTGCCAGCAGCCGGCGGACAGGGCAGATTAGGAACACTGAAGCTTTCTTT.